The TCR beta chain under discussion was sequenced for a study of cytomegalovirus exposure and HLA in healthy donors. With regard to this clone: The antigen is not known.

The study, taken as a whole, reports: Another analysis was done later, and it associated 16,951 TCR beta sequences with HLA alleles at 0.05 false discovery rate. The availability of immune exposure information extended only to CMV serostatus. TCR beta V- and J-gene trimming was later associated with a missense DCLRE1C variant.

Germline assignment: CDR1 MNHNS and CDR2 SASEGT. This CDR3 has 13 amino acids. V was pared by 8 bases and J by 3 bases, with 14 bases between. The PCR employed 60 Vbeta primers together with 13 Jbeta primers. Profiled with immunoSEQ multiplex PCR; TCRdb holds only in-frame clones, not every one. The sample lists about 110,000 clones; 65% to 80% were seen once. The origin of this receptor is a man younger than 40 in good health and CMV-seropositive. The rearrangement links TRBV6-1 to TRBJ2-7, with D unclear. The sequenced sample was PBMCs. CDR3 sequence reads: CASGDTNLYEQYF. Here the CDR3 DNA reads TGTGCCAGCGGCGACACGAACCTCTACGAGCAGTACTTC.